This T cell receptor beta chain was documented in a study of response to subunit inactivated influenza vaccine. This clonotype came up a few times. J was trimmed by 3 bases and V by 9 bases; bases with no gene match: 7. Germline V gives CDR1 SNHLY, CDR2 FYNNEI. The CDR3 totals 14 residues. Each CDR3 protein is one row after TCRdb ran MiXCR on the RT-PCR reads. The sample contains around 300,000 distinct CDR3 sequences, 20% to 25% of which appear only once. This specimen consisted of PBMCs from blood, obtained around 22 months after vaccination. The source is a man aged 50-75 years who received an inactivated influenza vaccine. The J gene is TRBJ1-4, the V gene TRBV2, with 7 positions matching TRBD1. The CDR3 nucleotides are TGTGCCAGTGGACAGGCGTCATCTAATGAAAAACTGTTTTTT. Translation: CASGQASSNEKLFF.